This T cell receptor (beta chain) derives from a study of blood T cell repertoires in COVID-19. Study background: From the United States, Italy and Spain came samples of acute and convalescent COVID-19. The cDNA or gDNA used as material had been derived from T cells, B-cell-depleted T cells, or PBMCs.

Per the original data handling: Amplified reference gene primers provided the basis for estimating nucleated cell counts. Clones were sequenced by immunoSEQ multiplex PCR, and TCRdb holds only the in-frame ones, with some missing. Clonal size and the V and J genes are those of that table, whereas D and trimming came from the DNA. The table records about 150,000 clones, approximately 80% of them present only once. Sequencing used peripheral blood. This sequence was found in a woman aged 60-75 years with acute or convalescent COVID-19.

Written as DNA, the CDR3 is TGCGCCAGCAGCCAAGTCCGCAGGGGTATTGACATGAACACTGAAGCTTTCTTT. As protein: CASSQVRRGIDMNTEAFF. The V and J genes are TRBV4-1 and TRBJ1-1; D perhaps matches TRBD1 (6 bases). The V gene lost 1 base and the J gene lost 0 bases, with 18 bases spanning the gap. The CDR3 totals 18 residues. Germline CDR1 is MGHRA and CDR2 is YSYEKL.